The T cell receptor (beta chain) described here comes from a study of blood T cell repertoires in COVID-19. The wider study: In each case, the material was cDNA or gDNA derived from T cells, B-cell-depleted T cells, or PBMCs.

Under the authors' procedure: Amplifying reference gene primers gave estimates of nucleated cell counts. Produced via immunoSEQ multiplex PCR; TCRdb's table is partial and in-frame only. V and J calls plus clone size are reproduced from that table; the DNA served to infer D and trimming. The table includes approximately 100,000 clones, 80% detected once. From germline, CDR1 is SGHTA and CDR2 FQGNSA. V was clipped by 4 bases and J by 4 bases; unmatched bases: 7. CDR3 size: 15 residues. Sequences were obtained from peripheral blood. The TCR comes from a human donor in a cohort sampled during active or convalescent COVID-19. This chain uses TRBV7-2 with TRBJ1-3, with 7 bases aligning to TRBD1. DNA for the CDR3: TGTGCCAGCAGCTCTCGACAGGGAAACGGAAACACCATATATTTT. Residues: CASSSRQGNGNTIYF.